This TCR beta chain was found in a study of cytomegalovirus exposure and HLA in healthy donors. Measured with immunoSEQ multiplex PCR; TCRdb has only the in-frame clones, and not every one. The sample yields around 190,000 clones, approximately 81% seen once. The germline CDR1 and CDR2 sequences are MGHDK and SYGVNS. V lost 2 bases to trimming and J lost 9 bases, with 11 bases between them. The CDR3 contains 13 residues. The donors were members of the validation cohort, which comprised around 110 subjects and was separate from the first cohort of around 700 subjects. The V call is TRBV25-1, the J call TRBJ1-5; no definite D call. Sequencing input: PBMCs. The receptor was derived from a man aged 18 to 35 in good health and CMV-seropositive. The CDR3 DNA is TGTGCCAGCAGTGAAACCATGGGAGGGCCCCAGCATTTT. Encoded protein: CASSETMGGPQHF.